This T cell receptor beta chain originates from a study of PD-L1 blockade in urothelial cancer. About the research overall: About 85% of the roughly 29 patients were men whose urothelial cancer was bladder-origin.

Patients yielded 1 to 8 samples each, pretreatment and on-treatment. Germline V gives CDR1 SEHNR, CDR2 FQNEAQ (reference sequence). This CDR3 is 16 amino acids long. The V end lost 4 bases, the J end lost 4 bases, and 19 bases lay between the germline ends. Measured with immunoSEQ multiplex PCR; TCRdb has only the in-frame clones, and not every one. Here the sample spans about 110,000 clones, about 85% being singletons. This TCR was sampled from a man aged 50 to 60 with urothelial cancer. Sequencing used PBMCs, obtained around atezolizumab (anti-PD-L1) treatment. V and J are TRBV7-9 and TRBJ1-1; D unclear. CDR3 region: CASSSPSRGRGTEAFF. In DNA form, the CDR3 reads TGTGCCAGCAGCTCACCCTCCAGAGGACGGGGCACTGAAGCTTTCTTT.